The 15 T cell receptor beta chains below all came from one sample that was sequenced in a study of technical replicates of blood from a handful of donors. The data were produced by immunoSEQ multiplex PCR, yet TCRdb's version contains in-frame clones alone and is incomplete. The table records 70,000 to 95,000 clones, about 94% of them present only once. Sequencing was carried out using T cells isolated from PBMCs. The receptors come from a human donor in good health.

The rearrangement links TRBV10-3 to TRBJ2-7; possibly TRBD1 for D (7 bases). V was trimmed by 4 bases and J by 4 bases, leaving 26 bases between them. Looked up from germline, CDR1 is ENHRY and CDR2 is SYGVKD. This CDR3 comprises 18 residues. CDR3 protein: CAISGDPDRTTAKYEQYF. Here the CDR3 DNA reads TGTGCCATCAGTGGGGACCCGGACAGGACTACCGCGAAGTACGAGCAGTACTTC.

The rearrangement links TRBV28 to TRBJ2-1, with TRBD2 identical over 12 bases. Looked up from germline, CDR1 is MDHEN and CDR2 is SYDVKM. Trimming cost V 4 bases and J 4 bases; bases outside gene matches: 5. This CDR3 has 16 residues. The CDR3 spells CASSSPTSGSYNEQFF. The DNA for the CDR3 is TGTGCCAGCAGTTCCCCGACTAGCGGGAGTTACAATGAGCAGTTCTTC.

The chain carries TRBV2 and TRBJ2-7; 7 nucleotides line up with TRBD2. V shed 10 bases, J shed 2 bases, and the junction held 8 bases outside the gene matches. This CDR3 spans 13 amino acids. In germline, CDR1 is SNHLY, CDR2 FYNNEI. Here the CDR3 DNA reads TGTGCCACATCCCAGGCGGGAGCCTACGAGCAGTACTTC. Protein sequence: CATSQAGAYEQYF.

This chain connects TRBV28 to TRBJ1-2, with D unclear. Germline V gene sequence: CDR1 MDHEN, CDR2 SYDVKM. Trimming pared 6 bases from V and 0 bases from J, leaving 8 bases between. The CDR3 contains 13 residues. The CDR3 DNA follows: TGTGCCAGCAGAGATGGCCCTAACTATGGCTACACCTTC. Translation gives CASRDGPNYGYTF.

The gene calls are TRBV4-1 and TRBJ1-2, with a weak D call TRBD1 (5 bases). The length of the CDR3 is 15 residues. The V end lost 2 bases, the J end lost 2 bases, and 12 bases lay between the germline ends. CDR1 MGHRA and CDR2 YSYEKL come from the germline V gene. CDR3 nucleotides: TGCGCCAGCAGCCAAATCAAGGGGAGGAACTATGGCTACACCTTC. The encoded protein is CASSQIKGRNYGYTF.

V is TRBV7-9 and J is TRBJ2-7; 8 bases agree with TRBD1. Germline CDR1 reads SEHNR; CDR2 reads FQNEAQ (reference sequence). CDR3 length: 17 amino acids. The junction had 10 bases not matched to a gene; V was cut back by 3 bases and J by 0 bases. The CDR3 DNA sequence: TGTGCCAGCAGCTTTCCGACCGTCCAGGGGGCCTCCTACGAGCAGTACTTC. It specifies CASSFPTVQGASYEQYF.

The rearrangement uses TRBV18 and TRBJ1-1; D uncertain. Looked up from germline, CDR1 is KGHSH and CDR2 is LQKENI. This CDR3 comprises 14 residues. V dropped 6 bases and J dropped 2 bases, with 13 bases sitting between them. In DNA form, the CDR3 reads TGTGCCAGCTCGCGGTCAAACGGAAACACTGAAGCTTTCTTT. Translating it yields CASSRSNGNTEAFF.

The chain recombines TRBV10-3 with TRBJ1-1, with D possibly matching TRBD1 (6 bases). Germline V gene lookup returns CDR1 ENHRY and CDR2 SYGVKD. V was shortened by 6 bases and J by 6 bases, with 14 bases between the two germline ends. The CDR3 is 13 amino acids. The chain's CDR3 is CAISAGGLAEAFF. In DNA, the CDR3 is TGTGCCATCAGCGCGGGGGGGCTGGCTGAAGCTTTCTTT.

The chain uses TRBV6-5 and TRBJ2-5, with 9 bases lining up with TRBD2. Germline V gene sequence: CDR1 MNHEY, CDR2 SVGAGI. J gave up 11 bases and V 0 bases, and 10 bases lay outside the gene matches. The CDR3 is made up of 15 amino acids. CDR3 bases: TGTGCCAGCAGTTACTCGGGGCTAGCGGGGCCCAAGCAGTACTTC. It yields the protein CASSYSGLAGPKQYF.

This chain uses TRBV11-2 with TRBJ2-7; 7 positions match TRBD2. V shed 0 bases, J shed 0 bases, and the junction held 2 bases outside the gene matches. The CDR3 runs to 15 residues. Germline-derived CDR1 and CDR2 are SGHAT and FQNNGV. The CDR3 here is CASSLEAGYSYEQYF. The CDR3 bases are TGTGCCAGCAGCTTAGAAGCGGGGTACTCCTACGAGCAGTACTTC.

This sequence joins TRBV19 and TRBJ1-6; tentative D call: TRBD1 (6 bases). The V and J ends lost 4 bases and 9 bases respectively, with 16 bases between them. The CDR3 totals 15 residues. Germline lookup yields CDR1 LNHDA and CDR2 SQIVND (reference sequence). The CDR3, as DNA: TGTGCCAGTAGTACCCGGCTGGGGGGGCTTTCACCCCTCCACTTT. This codes for CASSTRLGGLSPLHF.

The rearrangement uses TRBV9 and TRBJ2-7; D unclear. Trimming pared 4 bases from V and 1 base from J, leaving 24 bases between. Germline loops: CDR1 SGDLS, CDR2 YYNGEE. The CDR3 consists of 18 residues. CDR3 coding DNA: TGTGCCAGCAGCTACGACTGGCACGAAAACAAGAAATCCTACGAGCAGTACTTC. Translated: CASSYDWHENKKSYEQYF.

This clone was counted once. This sequence joins TRBV6-1 and TRBJ1-2; unclear D gene. The CDR3 length is 17 residues. The germline V gene has CDR1 MNHNS and CDR2 SASEGT. With 3 bases removed from V and 1 base from J, the gap between germline ends came to 18 bases. DNA for the CDR3: TGTGCCAGCAGTGATATTGGATACAGCTTATTTAACTATGGCTACACCTTC. Translating gives CASSDIGYSLFNYGYTF.

For the CDR3, the DNA is TGTGCCAGTAACCCGACAGGGCCAGGAAACACCATATATTTT. This encodes CASNPTGPGNTIYF. V and J are TRBV19 and TRBJ1-3; 7 bases line up with TRBD1. Germline V CDR1 and CDR2: LNHDA, SQIVND (reference sequence). V lost 7 bases and J lost 4; bases outside the gene matches: 7. The CDR3 extends over 14 amino acids. Using reference TRBV19 and TRBJ1-3 for the parts outside the CDR3, the full variable domain is DGGITQSPKYLFRKEGQNVTLSCEQNLNHDAMYWYRQDPGQGLRLIYYSQIVNDFQKGDIAEGYSVSREKKESFPLTVTSAQKNPTAFYLCASNPTGPGNTIYFGEGSWLTVV.

This sequence joins TRBV4-2 and TRBJ1-1, with D perhaps matching TRBD1 (6 bases). CDR1 and CDR2 (germline): LGHNA, YNFKEQ. The CDR3 is made up of 15 amino acids. V dropped 2 bases and J dropped 0 bases, with 10 bases sitting between them. DNA for the CDR3: TGTGCCAGCAGCCAACCAGGGGAGTTGAACACTGAAGCTTTCTTT. It encodes CASSQPGELNTEAFF.